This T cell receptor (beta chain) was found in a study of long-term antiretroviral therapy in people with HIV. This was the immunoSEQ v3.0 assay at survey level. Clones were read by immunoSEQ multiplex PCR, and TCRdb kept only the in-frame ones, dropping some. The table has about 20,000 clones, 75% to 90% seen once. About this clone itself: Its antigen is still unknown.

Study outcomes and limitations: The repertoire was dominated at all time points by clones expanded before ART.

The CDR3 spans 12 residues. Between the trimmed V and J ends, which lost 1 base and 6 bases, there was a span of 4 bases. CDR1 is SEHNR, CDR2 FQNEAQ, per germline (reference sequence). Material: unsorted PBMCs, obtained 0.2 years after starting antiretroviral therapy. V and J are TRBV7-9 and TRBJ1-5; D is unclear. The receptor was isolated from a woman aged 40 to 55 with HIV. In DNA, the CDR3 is TGTGCCAGCAGCTTAGGAGCTCAGCCCCAGCATTTT. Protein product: CASSLGAQPQHF.